This TCR beta chain derives from a study of T cells in Graves' hyperthyroidism and ophthalmopathy. Overall study findings and caveats: Peripheral blood also featured most of the thyroid clonotypes expanded above 0.001.

Amplified TCR beta CDR3 regions derived from RNA transcripts. Researchers ran a first-round RT-PCR on the TCR CDR3 using the HTBI primer set. TCRdb reprocessed the multiplex PCR reads with MiXCR, giving one entry per CDR3 protein. This table has 500,000 to 600,000 distinct CDR3 sequences, about 46% appearing once. The CDR3 has 15 residues. J gave up 5 bases and V 3 bases, and 6 bases lay outside the gene matches. The germline CDR1 and CDR2 sequences are SEHNR and FQNEAQ (reference sequence). This clonotype is a singleton in its sample. Its antigen is unidentified. The specimen was peripheral blood or thyroid tissue (not recorded which). This clonotype originated in an adult woman with Graves' disease, either hyperthyroidism or ophthalmopathy (not recorded which). The chain recombines TRBV7-9 with TRBJ2-2, with TRBD2 matching 7 bases. The CDR3 DNA reads as TGTGCCAGCAGCTTGGGAGGGAGGCAAACCGGGGAGCTGTTTTTT. It translates to CASSLGGRQTGELFF.